Here is one T cell receptor (beta chain) with its context. Only in-frame clones appear in the TCRdb table, and some are missing; sequencing was by immunoSEQ multiplex PCR. The table shows roughly 280,000 clones, with approximately 90% occurring only once. These data come from a study of blood T cell repertoires in COVID-19. Germline CDR1 reads LNHDA; CDR2 reads SQIVND (reference sequence). The CDR3 has 15 residues. With V trimmed by 4 bases and J by 2 bases, 2 bases remained unmatched. The rearrangement uses TRBV19 and TRBJ2-3; 11 bases agree with TRBD2. This TCR was sampled from a man aged 40-50 years who had been exposed to COVID-19. The sample was PBMCs or T cells enriched from blood (not recorded which). The CDR3 region has the DNA TGTGCCAGTAGTAGGGGACTAGCGGTCACAGATACGCAGTATTTT. The encoded protein is CASSRGLAVTDTQYF.